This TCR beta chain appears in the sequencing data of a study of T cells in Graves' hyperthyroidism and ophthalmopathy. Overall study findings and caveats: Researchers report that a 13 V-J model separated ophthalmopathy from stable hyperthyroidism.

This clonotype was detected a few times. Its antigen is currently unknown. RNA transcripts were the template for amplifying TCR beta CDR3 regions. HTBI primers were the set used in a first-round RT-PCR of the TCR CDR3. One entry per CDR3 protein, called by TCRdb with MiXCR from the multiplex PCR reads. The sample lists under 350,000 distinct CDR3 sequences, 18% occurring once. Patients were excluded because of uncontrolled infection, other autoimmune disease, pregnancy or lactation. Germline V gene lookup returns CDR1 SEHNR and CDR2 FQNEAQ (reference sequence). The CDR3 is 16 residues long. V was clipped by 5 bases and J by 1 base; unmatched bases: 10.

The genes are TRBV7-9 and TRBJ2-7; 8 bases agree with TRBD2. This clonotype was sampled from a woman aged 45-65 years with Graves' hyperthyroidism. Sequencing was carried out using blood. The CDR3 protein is CASSKGFTSGSYEQYF. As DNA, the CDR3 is TGTGCCAGCAGCAAGGGGTTCACTAGCGGATCCTACGAGCAGTACTTC.